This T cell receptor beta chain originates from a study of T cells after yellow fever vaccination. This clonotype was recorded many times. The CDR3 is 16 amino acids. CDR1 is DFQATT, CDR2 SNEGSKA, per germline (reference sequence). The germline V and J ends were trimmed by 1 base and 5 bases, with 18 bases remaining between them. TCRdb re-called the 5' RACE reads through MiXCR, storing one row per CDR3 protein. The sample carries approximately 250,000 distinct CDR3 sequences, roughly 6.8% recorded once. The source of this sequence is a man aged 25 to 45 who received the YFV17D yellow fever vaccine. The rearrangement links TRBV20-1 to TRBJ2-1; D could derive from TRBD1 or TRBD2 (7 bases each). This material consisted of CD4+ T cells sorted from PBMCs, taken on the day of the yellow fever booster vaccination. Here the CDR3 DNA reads TGCAGTGCTAGAGGGACTAGACAGGGTGGAAACAATGAGCAGTTCTTC. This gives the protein CSARGTRQGGNNEQFF.